The 11 T cell receptor beta chains below come from one sample, sequenced in a study of memory CD4+ T cells and cytomegalovirus serostatus. Profiled with immunoSEQ multiplex PCR; TCRdb holds only in-frame clones, not every one. Among approximately 74,000 clones listed, about 75% were seen once. The sort gate was single viable CD3+CD4+CD8-CD45RO+ cells for memory CD4+ T cells. The specimen was memory CD4+ T cells from blood. The origin of the receptors is an adult in good health and CMV-seropositive.

V is TRBV29-1 and J is TRBJ1-4, with unresolved D. Germline V CDR1 and CDR2: SQVTM, ANQGSEA. Trimming pared 4 bases from V and 0 bases from J, leaving 12 bases between. The CDR3 is 15 amino acids. DNA of the CDR3: TGCAGCGTTGCCCAGGACCCCGCAACTAATGAAAAACTGTTTTTT. Translated: CSVAQDPATNEKLFF.

In this sample, this clone turned up once. V usage is TRBV7-2 and J usage is TRBJ2-5; D gene uncertain. V was shortened by 1 base and J by 0 bases, with 6 bases between the two germline ends. In germline, CDR1 is SGHTA, CDR2 FQGNSA. CDR3 length: 14 amino acids. In DNA form, the CDR3 reads TGTGCCAGCAGCTTAGTGGCGGACCAAGAGACCCAGTACTTC. Protein: CASSLVADQETQYF. The whole variable domain, filled in from reference TRBV7-2 and TRBJ2-5, reads GAGVSQSPSNKVTEKGKDVELRCDPISGHTALYWYRQSLGQGLEFLIYFQGNSAPDKSGLPSDRFSAERTGGSVSTLTIQRTQQEDSAVYLCASSLVADQETQYFGPGTRLLVL.

The chain couples TRBV7-6 to TRBJ2-2; D not certain. Trimming removed 7 bases from V and 1 base from J, with 16 bases in between. This CDR3 comprises 16 residues. Germline V gene sequence: CDR1 SGHVS, CDR2 FNYEAQ. CDR3 bases: TGTGCCAGCACCATGACGAGGCCGCAGAACACCGGGGAGCTGTTTTTT. Amino acids: CASTMTRPQNTGELFF. Looking up the rest from reference TRBV7-6 and TRBJ2-2 gives the full variable domain: GAGVSQSPRYKVTKRGQDVALRCDPISGHVSLYWYRQALGQGPEFLTYFNYEAQQDKSGLPNDRFSAERPEGSISTLTIQRTEQRDSAMYRCASTMTRPQNTGELFFGEGSRLTVL.

This clone was detected only a few times. The chain has TRBV28 and TRBJ1-5; tentative D call: TRBD1 (6 bases). Germline-derived CDR1 and CDR2 are MDHEN and SYDVKM. V shed 9 bases and J shed 4 bases, with 10 bases lying between them. The CDR3 length is 12 residues. As DNA, the CDR3 is TGTGCCAGTAATAGGGGGAATCAGCCCCAGCATTTT. Its protein product is CASNRGNQPQHF. Supplemented by reference TRBV28 and TRBJ1-5, the full variable domain reads DVKVTQSSRYLVKRTGEKVFLECVQDMDHENMFWYRQDPGLGLRLIYFSYDVKMKEKGDIPEGYSVSREKKERFSLILESASTNQTSMYLCASNRGNQPQHFGDGTRLSIL.

The CDR3 bases are TGTGCCAGCAGCCAAGAGGGCCTAAGGGGGCTAGCTGATGCTGGGGCCAACGTCCTGACTTTC. This sequence encodes CASSQEGLRGLADAGANVLTF. The V and J genes are TRBV4-2 and TRBJ2-6; 7 bases are a match to TRBD1. From germline, CDR1 is LGHNA and CDR2 YNFKEQ. V lost 0 bases to trimming and J lost 2 bases; unmatched junction nucleotides: 16. This CDR3 has 21 residues.

V gene TRBV5-1 combines with J gene TRBJ2-7; possible D gene TRBD2, 5 bases. Germline assignment: CDR1 SGHRS and CDR2 YFSETQ. The CDR3 length is 15 residues. The germline V and J ends were trimmed by 0 bases and 6 bases, with 16 bases remaining between them. In DNA form, the CDR3 reads TGCGCCAGCAGCTTGGTGAGTCGGCCTGAGGGCGAGCAGTACTTC. As protein: CASSLVSRPEGEQYF.

This clone has a single count. V is TRBV29-1 and J is TRBJ2-1, with D possibly matching TRBD2 (6 bases). V dropped 8 bases and J dropped 15 bases, with 17 bases sitting between them. Germline lookup yields CDR1 SQVTM and CDR2 ANQGSEA. This CDR3 contains 10 residues. CDR3 sequence: CSTGRDEMFF. DNA of the CDR3: TGCAGCACTGGGCGGGACGAGATGTTCTTC.

This clone was seen a handful of times. The V gene is TRBV5-1, the J gene TRBJ1-1; D not resolved. This CDR3 comprises 13 residues. CDR1 is SGHRS and CDR2 is YFSETQ in the germline V gene. V lost 7 bases to trimming and J lost 4 bases, with 14 bases between them. CDR3 region: CASGLTTGTEAFF. The CDR3 nucleotides read TGCGCCAGCGGGTTGACCACGGGCACTGAAGCTTTCTTT.

The chain carries TRBV2 and TRBJ2-4; D might be TRBD2 (5 bases). There are 15 residues in the CDR3. V was trimmed by 4 bases and J by 0 bases, leaving 10 bases between them. Germline lookup yields CDR1 SNHLY and CDR2 FYNNEI. The CDR3 DNA reads as TGTGCCAGCAGTGCCGTAGCGATAGCCAAAAACATTCAGTACTTC. Encoded protein: CASSAVAIAKNIQYF. The full variable domain, with the rest looked up from reference TRBV2 and TRBJ2-4, is EPEVTQTPSHQVTQMGQEVILRCVPISNHLYFYWYRQILGQKVEFLVSFYNNEISEKSEIFDDQFSVERPDGSNFTLKIRSTKLEDSAMYFCASSAVAIAKNIQYFGAGTRLSVL.

The rearrangement uses TRBV29-1 and TRBJ1-5, with TRBD1 matching 8 bases. V gave up 1 base and J gave up 7 bases; unmatched junction bases: 3. There are 13 residues in the CDR3. CDR1 and CDR2 from the germline V gene are SQVTM and ANQGSEA. The CDR3 region has the DNA TGCAGCGTTGAAGCAGGGGGCGGGCAGCCCCAGCATTTT. Translated, it gives CSVEAGGGQPQHF.

The V call is TRBV11-2, the J call TRBJ2-5; the D gene is possibly TRBD1 (6 bases). V lost 3 bases to trimming and J lost 4 bases, with 9 bases between them. Germline V gene lookup returns CDR1 SGHAT and CDR2 FQNNGV. This CDR3 spans 13 amino acids. CDR3 DNA sequence: TGTGCCAGCAGCTTTGGGGGCCGAGAGACCCAGTACTTC. Translated: CASSFGGRETQYF.